This is a list of T cell receptor beta chains from one sample in a study of cytomegalovirus exposure and HLA in healthy donors. The method was immunoSEQ multiplex PCR; TCRdb's version includes in-frame clones alone and lacks a portion of them. The sample lists more than 95,000 clones; approximately 80% were seen once. The specimen sequenced was PBMCs. The receptors come from a man over 45 in good health and CMV-seropositive. CDR3s include the opening cysteine and the closing phenylalanine or tryptophan. The order of the fields is clone size, D gene, J gene, V gene, CDR3 DNA, CDR3 protein. D genes are given only for firm matches. Not all rows give a size; the values are once, few, many and, for expanded clones, a class.

. . TRBJ1-1 TRBV6-5 TGTGCCAGCAGTACCTCATTAGGGGTCTTTTTCTTT CASSTSLGVFFF
. TRBD1 TRBJ1-6 TRBV15 TGTGCCACCAGCAGAGACCAGACAGGGGGCAGATCACCCCTCCACTTT CATSRDQTGGRSPLHF
. TRBD2 TRBJ2-1 TRBV30 TGTGCCTGGAGTGTACCAGGGCTAGCGGGGCGGAATGAGCAGTTCTTC CAWSVPGLAGRNEQFF
. . TRBJ2-7 TRBV2 TGTGCCAGCAGTGACCAGGGGCGATCCTACGAGCAGTACTTC CASSDQGRSYEQYF
. . TRBJ1-1 TRBV5-4 TGTGCCAGCAGCCAAGAAGCGGGCACTGAAGCTTTCTTT CASSQEAGTEAFF
. . TRBJ2-7 TRBV5-1 TGCGCCAGCAGCTTCCAAAGGGGCGCGATTTACGACGAGCAGTACTTC CASSFQRGAIYDEQYF
. . TRBJ1-1 TRBV10-2 TGCGCCAGCAGTGAGGGGCCGAACACTGAAGCTTTCTTT CASSEGPNTEAFF
. . TRBJ2-1 TRBV5-1 TGCGCCAGCAGCTTGTTAGTGGGCGGGTCCTCCTACAATGAGCAGTTCTTC CASSLLVGGSSYNEQFF
. TRBD1 TRBJ2-3 TRBV5-4 TGTGCCAGCAGCGTCGACTCAGGGGGTCACACAGATACGCAGTATTTT CASSVDSGGHTDTQYF
. . TRBJ2-1 TRBV6-5 TGTGCCAGCAGTTACTCCCCCCGTCGGAATGAGCAGTTCTTC CASSYSPRRNEQFF
. . TRBJ1-2 TRBV28 TGTGCCAGCAGTTTATTTTGGTCTGAGAATGGCTACACCTTC CASSLFWSENGYTF
once . TRBJ1-1 TRBV4-2 TGTGCCAGCAGCCAAGAATCCCGGACTGGCGCTGAAGCTTTCTTT CASSQESRTGAEAFF
once . TRBJ1-1 TRBV5-5 TGTGCCAGCAGCCCGGGGACACCGCCTGAAGCTTTCTTT CASSPGTPPEAFF
once TRBD2 TRBJ2-1 TRBV5-1 TGCGCCAGCAGCCAGACTAGCGGGGGGTCTTTTGGCAATGAGCAGTTCTTC CASSQTSGGSFGNEQFF
. . TRBJ2-7 TRBV7-9 TGTGCCAGCAACCGGGGAGGTGTAAACGAGCAGTACTTC CASNRGGVNEQYF
. TRBD2 TRBJ2-7 TRBV5-1 TGCGCCAGCAGCTTAGGCTTCCCTAGCGGCTTCTACGAGCAGTACTTC CASSLGFPSGFYEQYF
. TRBD2 TRBJ2-3 TRBV5-6 TGTGCCCGCAGCCTACAAGTAGGACTAGTCTTTAATACGCAGTATTTT CARSLQVGLVFNTQYF
once TRBD2 TRBJ2-2 TRBV5-1 TGCGCCAGCAGTATAGCGGGAGTGACCGGGGAGCTGTTTTTT CASSIAGVTGELFF
. . TRBJ2-4 TRBV15 TGTGCCACCAGCAGAGAACAGGGAACCAAAAACATTCAGTACTTC CATSREQGTKNIQYF
. . TRBJ2-6 TRBV29-1 TGCAGCGTCGCCTACTCTGGGGCCAACGTCCTGACTTTC CSVAYSGANVLTF
. TRBD1 TRBJ2-1 TRBV5-1 TGCGCCAGCAGCTTGGGGCTAACCGGGACAGGAGACTGGGGGGAGCAGTTCTTC CASSLGLTGTGDWGEQFF
once . TRBJ1-3 TRBV7-9 TGTGCCAGCATCTCGGACAAGTCCAACACCATATATTTT CASISDKSNTIYF
. . TRBJ2-2 TRBV19 TGTGCCAGTAGTCTCCTCCCCCCCTTAGCGGAAAGAACCGGGGAGCTGTTTTTT CASSLLPPLAERTGELFF
. TRBD2 TRBJ2-7 TRBV7-9 TGTGCCAGCAGCTTAATAGCGGGGGTGCGCTACGAGCAGTACTTC CASSLIAGVRYEQYF
once . TRBJ1-6 TRBV6-5 TGTGCCAGCAGTTACTCGGGTAGCATATCACCCCTCCACTTT CASSYSGSISPLHF